One sample yielded the 9 T cell receptor beta chains listed below, sequenced in a study of CD8 T cells in ankylosing spondylitis. From the 5' RACE reads, TCRdb called clonotypes with MiXCR, one entry per CDR3 protein. The sample shows about 330,000 distinct CDR3 sequences, less than 10% of them seen only once. Their antigen targets remain unknown. Broader study findings: Blood of patients with ankylosing spondylitis appeared to be characterized by a TCR beta motif of eight highly homologous variants.

Material: blood, either unsorted or a sorted T cell fraction (not recorded which). The receptors were gathered from a male donor with ankylosing spondylitis.

In nucleotides, the CDR3 is TGTGCCAGCAGCCAAGCAGGGACTAGCGGGAGTGTCATAGATACGCAGTATTTT. Residues: CASSQAGTSGSVIDTQYF. This sequence joins TRBV3-1 and TRBJ2-3, with 14 bases aligning to TRBD2. The CDR3 covers 18 residues. The germline CDR1 and CDR2 sequences are LGHDT and YNNKEL (reference sequence). V dropped 1 base and J dropped 5; count of bases not matched to a gene: 8.

The rearrangement uses TRBV6-5 and TRBJ2-3; TRBD1 matches at 11 bases. The CDR3 runs 16 residues. In germline, CDR1 is MNHEY, CDR2 SVGAGI. The V gene end was trimmed by 0 bases and the J gene end by 4 bases; junction bases not matched to a gene: 3. CDR3 DNA sequence: TGTGCCAGCAGTTACTCGAGGACAGGGGGCTCAGATACGCAGTATTTT. Its translation is CASSYSRTGGSDTQYF.

The sample holds many counts of this clonotype. Here the CDR3 reads CAISDVEGVDTGELFF. CDR3 DNA sequence: TGTGCCATCAGTGATGTTGAGGGAGTGGACACCGGGGAGCTGTTTTTT. The chain recombines TRBV10-3 with TRBJ2-2, with D possibly matching TRBD2 (5 bases). V lost 3 bases and J 3 bases, leaving 14 bases between the germline ends. Germline CDR1 reads ENHRY; CDR2 reads SYGVKD. The CDR3 has 16 amino acids.

This clonotype was observed a handful of times. Sequence at one end of the junction differs from germline and may be a read error. The chain couples TRBV20-1 to TRBJ1-3; D not certain. CDR3 size: 14 residues. The germline V gene has CDR1 DFQATT and CDR2 SNEGSKA (reference sequence). The CDR3 sequence is CSARDLYSGNTTYF. The CDR3 nucleotides read TGCAGTGCTAGAGATCTTTACTCTGGAAACACCACATATTTT.

The chain recombines TRBV20-1 with TRBJ2-7, with 8 bases that match TRBD2. With 6 bases clipped from V and 0 bases from J, the junction kept 10 bases outside the gene matches. The germline V gene encodes CDR1 DFQATT and CDR2 SNEGSKA (reference sequence). This CDR3 has 15 residues. This CDR3 is CSANQGSGASYEQYF. In DNA form, the CDR3 reads TGCAGTGCGAATCAGGGTAGCGGGGCCTCCTACGAGCAGTACTTC.

The V and J genes are TRBV12-3 or TRBV12-4 and TRBJ2-1; D is undetermined. V was trimmed by 0 bases and J by 9 bases, leaving 6 bases between them. This CDR3 contains 12 residues. CDR3 in amino acids: CASSLADSEQFF. The CDR3 DNA sequence: TGTGCCAGCAGTTTAGCAGATAGTGAGCAGTTCTTC.

This clonotype was observed a few times. The rearrangement uses TRBV7-9 and TRBJ2-3; D may correspond to TRBD1 or TRBD2 (5 bases each). The CDR3 covers 14 residues. V shed 5 bases and J shed 2 bases, with 11 bases lying between them. In germline, CDR1 is SEHNR, CDR2 FQNEAQ (reference sequence). The CDR3 DNA sequence: TGTGCCAGCAGCAAAGGGACCTACACAGATACGCAGTATTTT. It encodes CASSKGTYTDTQYF.

The chain recombines TRBV3-1 with TRBJ2-1; 8 bases fit TRBD2. CDR1 and CDR2 from the germline V gene are LGHDT and YNNKEL (reference sequence). With 2 bases clipped from V and 8 bases from J, the junction kept 11 bases outside the gene matches. The CDR3 runs 16 residues. The CDR3 is CASSQMARAGVYEQFF. DNA for the CDR3: TGTGCCAGCAGCCAAATGGCTAGAGCGGGAGTCTATGAGCAGTTCTTC.

The sample holds a few counts of this clonotype. This rearrangement joins TRBV20-1 to TRBJ2-7; D is perhaps TRBD1 (6 bases). The germline V and J ends were trimmed by 5 bases and 0 bases, with 17 bases remaining between them. This CDR3 region has 15 residues. Germline CDR1 DFQATT, CDR2 SNEGSKA (reference sequence). The CDR3 sequence is CSARTGRPNSYEQYF. CDR3 DNA sequence: TGCAGTGCTCGAACAGGGCGCCCCAACTCCTACGAGCAGTACTTC.